A single sample is the source of the 29 T cell receptor beta chains below, sequenced in a study of blood T cell repertoires in COVID-19. Here immunoSEQ multiplex PCR was the method, and the copy in TCRdb shows in-frame clones only, minus some. This sample has 210,000 or so clones; about 84% occur once, and the top ten carry about 4%. Material for sequencing was PBMCs or T cells enriched from blood (not recorded which). These receptors originate from a young man with acute COVID-19.

The V gene is TRBV9, the J gene TRBJ2-7, with D possibly matching TRBD1 (6 bases). The CDR3 runs 14 residues. With 4 bases removed from V and 0 bases from J, the gap between germline ends came to 11 bases. CDR1 and CDR2 from the germline V gene are SGDLS and YYNGEE. The CDR3 DNA reads as TGTGCCAGCAGCAAGACAGGAAACTCCTACGAGCAGTACTTC. Its translation: CASSKTGNSYEQYF.

Of note for this clone: Other nucleotide sequences from this sample produce the same CDR3. The genes are TRBV5-1 and TRBJ2-2, with TRBD1 identical over 7 bases. CDR1 is SGHRS, CDR2 YFSETQ, per germline. The ends lost 1 base at V and 4 bases at J; junction bases unmatched: 4. This CDR3 has 15 residues. The CDR3 region is CASSLTGDSTGELFF. The CDR3, as DNA: TGCGCCAGCAGCTTGACAGGGGATAGCACCGGGGAGCTGTTTTTT.

The rearrangement uses TRBV9 and TRBJ2-3; D not certain. Germline V gene data show CDR1 as SGDLS and CDR2 as YYNGEE. CDR3 length: 13 residues. The V and J ends lost 3 bases and 3 bases respectively, with 8 bases between them. CDR3 amino acids: CASSALRTDTQYF. DNA for the CDR3: TGTGCCAGCAGCGCCCTGAGGACAGATACGCAGTATTTT.

This chain connects TRBV7-2 to TRBJ2-1; 11 bases match TRBD2. Per the germline V gene, CDR1 is SGHTA and CDR2 is FQGNSA. The trim removed 5 bases at V and 2 bases at J, leaving 11 bases unmatched. The CDR3 extends over 18 amino acids. CDR3 sequence (DNA): TGTGCCAGCAGCCTAGGCGGGCTAGCGGGGGGCCCCTACAATGAGCAGTTCTTC. Its protein is CASSLGGLAGGPYNEQFF.

The chain combines TRBV5-5 with TRBJ1-4, with a tentative D call TRBD1 (5 bases). Germline loops: CDR1 SGHKS, CDR2 YYEKEE (reference sequence). The CDR3 consists of 13 residues. Trimming removed 7 bases from V and 3 bases from J, with 10 bases in between. In DNA, the CDR3 is TGTGCCAGCTGCAGGGTGCCTAATGAAAAACTGTTTTTT. Translated, it gives CASCRVPNEKLFF.

The CDR3 DNA reads TGTGCCAGCAGCTTCGGGACAGGGCAAGAAAAACTGTTTTTT. This gives the protein CASSFGTGQEKLFF. The chain is built from TRBV5-4 and TRBJ1-4, with 9 bases identical to TRBD1. The CDR3 runs to 14 residues. V trimming: 2 bases; J trimming: 8 bases; junction bases outside the gene matches: 4. Germline V gene sequence: CDR1 SGHNT, CDR2 YYREEE (reference sequence).

Written as DNA, the CDR3 is TGTGCCATCAGTGGTGGGACAGTGGGGTACGAGCAGTACTTC. Its translation: CAISGGTVGYEQYF. The chain employs TRBV10-3 and TRBJ2-7; 7 nucleotides agree with TRBD1. V lost 4 bases, J lost 4 bases, and 7 bases stayed unmatched. This CDR3 has 14 residues. Germline CDR1 is ENHRY and CDR2 is SYGVKD.

The chain's CDR3 is CASSPGEGSGPLHF. The CDR3 nucleotides read TGTGCCAGCAGCCCAGGGGAGGGGAGTGGACCCCTCCACTTT. The V and J genes are TRBV9 and TRBJ1-6, with a possible D match to TRBD1 (6 bases). The CDR3 sequence is 14 residues long. The V end was cut by 4 bases, the J end by 12 bases, with 17 bases between. Germline values: CDR1 SGDLS, CDR2 YYNGEE.

The gene calls are TRBV5-1 and TRBJ1-3; D remains unclear. Deletions cut 6 bases from V and 0 bases from J, with 13 bases between. Germline assignment: CDR1 SGHRS and CDR2 YFSETQ. The CDR3 sequence is 15 residues long. CDR3 region: CASTREGASGNTIYF. CDR3 nucleotides: TGCGCCAGCACTCGAGAGGGAGCCTCTGGAAACACCATATATTTT.

This clone appeared a single time. The rearrangement uses TRBV2 and TRBJ1-6; TRBD1 agrees at 10 bases. V dropped 7 bases and J dropped 6; count of bases not matched to a gene: 3. The CDR3 is made up of 14 amino acids. Germline CDR1 reads SNHLY; CDR2 reads FYNNEI. The CDR3 here is CASNRQGANSPLHF. In nucleotides, the CDR3 is TGTGCCAGCAACCGACAGGGGGCTAATTCACCCCTCCACTTT.

The chain carries TRBV6-6 and TRBJ1-2, with D possibly matching TRBD1 (5 bases). There are 13 residues in the CDR3. The V end was cut by 2 bases, the J end by 6 bases, with 10 bases between. CDR1 is MNHNY and CDR2 is SVGAGI in the germline V gene (reference sequence). The CDR3 is CASSYGRADGYTF. The CDR3 nucleotides are TGTGCCAGCAGTTACGGCAGGGCAGATGGCTACACCTTC.

The V call is TRBV2, the J call TRBJ2-7, with TRBD1 as a possible D gene (7 bases). The germline V and J ends were trimmed by 7 bases and 0 bases, with 10 bases remaining between them. The CDR3 is made up of 13 amino acids. Germline CDR1 SNHLY, CDR2 FYNNEI. CDR3 coding DNA: TGTGCCAGCATGCGGGACAGCTCCTACGAGCAGTACTTC. This sequence encodes CASMRDSSYEQYF.

The J gene is TRBJ1-4, the V gene TRBV30; D gene uncertain. This CDR3 has 12 residues. Trimming cost V 4 bases and J 5 bases, with 8 bases left between them. Germline CDR1 GTSNPN, CDR2 SVGIG (reference sequence). The CDR3 is CAWTGGNEKLFF. The CDR3 DNA reads as TGTGCCTGGACCGGCGGGAATGAAAAACTGTTTTTT.

This clone occurred a few times. The V call is TRBV9, the J call TRBJ1-6; 7 bases align to TRBD1. CDR1 is SGDLS and CDR2 is YYNGEE in the germline V gene. V dropped 1 base and J dropped 8; count of bases not matched to a gene: 6. The CDR3 has 15 amino acids. CDR3 DNA sequence: TGTGCCAGCAGCGTAACAGGGGTGCGGGATTCACCCCTCCACTTT. Translation gives CASSVTGVRDSPLHF.

V gene TRBV18 combines with J gene TRBJ1-1; D might be TRBD1 (6 bases). V gave up 5 bases and J gave up 5 bases, with 12 bases separating them. In germline, CDR1 is KGHSH, CDR2 LQKENI. CDR3 length: 13 amino acids. The CDR3 loop is CASSSGEGTEAFF. The CDR3, as DNA: TGTGCCAGCTCATCAGGGGAGGGAACTGAAGCTTTCTTT.

The rearrangement links TRBV4-1 to TRBJ1-3; D unclear. Germline loops: CDR1 MGHRA, CDR2 YSYEKL. The CDR3 consists of 15 residues. V lost 4 bases, J lost 0 bases, and 10 bases lay in between. Here the CDR3 DNA reads TGCGCCAGCAGCCCAGGTATTGACTCTGGAAACACCATATATTTT. It is translated as CASSPGIDSGNTIYF.

This rearrangement joins TRBV6-5 to TRBJ1-1; D might be TRBD1 (5 bases). The CDR3 is 13 amino acids. Trimming stripped 2 bases from V and 7 bases from J, with 11 bases between. Germline-derived CDR1 and CDR2 are MNHEY and SVGAGI. CDR3 bases: TGTGCCAGCAGTTACACGGGGACTAGTGAAGCTTTCTTT. Translated, it gives CASSYTGTSEAFF.

This chain links TRBV9 with TRBJ2-3, with 9 bases fitting TRBD1. Per germline, CDR1 SGDLS and CDR2 YYNGEE. The V gene end was trimmed by 1 base and the J gene end by 4 bases; junction bases not matched to a gene: 4. The CDR3 covers 15 residues. The CDR3 is CASSVWGQGSDTQYF. As DNA, the CDR3 is TGTGCCAGCAGCGTATGGGGACAGGGATCAGATACGCAGTATTTT. Full variable domain (outside the CDR3, taken from reference TRBV9 and TRBJ2-3): DSGVTQTPKHLITATGQRVTLRCSPRSGDLSVYWYQQSLDQGLQFLIQYYNGEERAKGNILERFSAQQFPDLHSELNLSSLELGDSALYFCASSVWGQGSDTQYFGPGTRLTVL.

J is TRBJ2-5 and V is TRBV4-2; TRBD2 matches at 11 bases. The CDR3 length is 16 residues. Trimming cost V 3 bases and J 3 bases; bases outside gene matches: 6. Germline CDR1 LGHNA, CDR2 YNFKEQ. CDR3 sequence reads: CASSQGLAESKETQYF. The CDR3 nucleotides read TGTGCCAGCAGCCAGGGACTAGCGGAATCTAAAGAGACCCAGTACTTC.

J is TRBJ1-2 and V is TRBV29-1, with D possibly TRBD1 on 6 matching bases. The CDR3 consists of 12 residues. Deletions cut 4 bases from V and 4 bases from J, with 10 bases between. CDR1 and CDR2 (germline): SQVTM, ANQGSEA. CDR3 sequence (DNA): TGCAGCGTTGGGGGGGGCGCCTATGGCTACACCTTC. Translating gives CSVGGGAYGYTF.

The rearrangement joins TRBV9 to TRBJ1-2; 8 bases are a match to TRBD1. The length of the CDR3 is 15 residues. V lost 4 bases, J lost 7 bases, and 12 bases stayed unmatched. Germline V gene data show CDR1 as SGDLS and CDR2 as YYNGEE. The CDR3 spells CASSLTGQANGGYTF. CDR3 sequence (DNA): TGTGCCAGCAGCCTTACGGGACAGGCCAACGGTGGCTACACCTTC.

CDR3 nucleotide sequence: TGTGCCAGCAGTCCCCCATCGGGGGGAGGGGTTACCATGACTTCCTACAATGAGCAGTTCTTC. Its protein is CASSPPSGGGVTMTSYNEQFF. J is TRBJ2-1 and V is TRBV28; 7 nucleotides line up with TRBD2. The germline V gene encodes CDR1 MDHEN and CDR2 SYDVKM. This CDR3 has 21 amino acids. V lost 5 bases, J lost 1 base, and 23 bases stayed unmatched. The variable domain in full, with the rest retrieved from reference TRBV28 and TRBJ2-1, is DVKVTQSSRYLVKRTGEKVFLECVQDMDHENMFWYRQDPGLGLRLIYFSYDVKMKEKGDIPEGYSVSREKKERFSLILESASTNQTSMYLCASSPPSGGGVTMTSYNEQFFGPGTRLTVL.

The rearrangement joins TRBV5-1 to TRBJ1-5, with 8 nucleotides matching TRBD1. Unmatched junction bases numbered 6, after V lost 0 bases and J lost 4 bases. CDR1 SGHRS and CDR2 YFSETQ come from the germline V gene. This CDR3 region has 16 residues. Written as DNA, the CDR3 is TGCGCCAGCAGCTTGGATCCAGGGGGCGGGAATCAGCCCCAGCATTTT. The encoded protein is CASSLDPGGGNQPQHF.

The chain employs TRBV5-6 and TRBJ1-2; TRBD1 matches at 8 bases. The V segment lost 7 bases and the J segment 7 bases; nucleotides outside the gene matches: 15. This CDR3 is 15 amino acids long. Germline values: CDR1 SGHDT, CDR2 YYEEEE. CDR3 sequence (DNA): TGTGCCAGCGGAGAAAGGGCAGGGGGCGTGAGTGGCTACACCTTC. This translates into CASGERAGGVSGYTF.

This clone was observed a handful of times. This sequence joins TRBV9 and TRBJ1-6; 7 nucleotides line up with TRBD1. Germline V lookup: CDR1 SGDLS, CDR2 YYNGEE. The V gene end was trimmed by 2 bases and the J gene end by 10 bases; junction bases not matched to a gene: 6. This CDR3 comprises 14 residues. CDR3 region: CASSVTGVGSPLHF. The CDR3 bases are TGTGCCAGCAGCGTCACAGGGGTAGGGTCACCCCTCCACTTT.

The CDR3: CASSGLAGAGTDTQYF. The CDR3 DNA reads TGCGCCAGCAGTGGTCTGGCGGGGGCGGGCACAGATACGCAGTATTTT. The chain uses TRBV5-1 and TRBJ2-3, with D possibly being TRBD2 (7 bases). CDR1 is SGHRS, CDR2 YFSETQ, per germline. This CDR3 is built from 16 residues. V was cut by 5 bases and J by 1 base, with 17 bases left in between.

This clone was picked up a small number of times. The chain carries TRBV6-5 and TRBJ1-2; TRBD1 agrees at 7 bases. Germline V gene lookup returns CDR1 MNHEY and CDR2 SVGAGI. The ends lost 5 bases at V and 5 bases at J; junction bases unmatched: 8. The CDR3 spans 14 residues. Written as DNA, the CDR3 is TGTGCCAGCAGTCCCGGGGGACAGAGTTATGGCTACACCTTC. It specifies CASSPGGQSYGYTF.

This clone is a singleton in its sample. This chain uses TRBV3-1 (or the pseudogene TRBV3-2) with TRBJ2-1, with TRBD1 identical over 7 bases. Germline V CDR1 and CDR2: LGHDT, YNNKEL (reference sequence). The CDR3 extends over 15 amino acids. Losses at the gene ends were 1 base for V and 5 bases for J; bases not matched to a gene: 5. Written as DNA, the CDR3 is TGTGCCAGCAGCCAAGGAGGGACAGCCCACAATGAGCAGTTCTTC. Protein sequence: CASSQGGTAHNEQFF.

The chain couples TRBV29-1 to TRBJ2-7, with 7 bases that match TRBD1. Germline V gives CDR1 SQVTM, CDR2 ANQGSEA. After removal of 4 bases from V and 6 bases from J, the junction contained 6 bases not matched to a gene. This CDR3 is built from 12 residues. DNA for the CDR3: TGCAGCGTTGGGGACAGTTCGGTCGAGCAGTACTTC. The encoded protein is CSVGDSSVEQYF.